The 25 T cell receptor beta chains listed next were all sequenced from one sample in a study of OX40 agonist ivuxolimab in advanced cancers. Assay: immunoSEQ multiplex PCR; the TCRdb copy retains only in-frame clones and omits some. The profile shows fewer than 85,000 clones, 80% to 90% of them singletons. The starting material was CD4+ or CD8+ T cells sorted from blood, obtained in a trial of the OX40 agonist ivuxolimab. All receptors derive from an adult with an advanced solid tumor such as melanoma, head and neck, liver or kidney cancer.

This clone was observed once. This sequence joins TRBV9 and TRBJ1-5; D is unresolved. Germline values: CDR1 SGDLS, CDR2 YYNGEE. The CDR3 extends over 14 amino acids. The V gene lost 0 bases and the J gene lost 7 bases, with 11 bases spanning the gap. The CDR3 region has the DNA TGTGCCAGCAGCGTAGAAGGAGGTTGGCAGCCCCAGCATTTT. This gives the protein CASSVEGGWQPQHF.

J is TRBJ1-4 and V is TRBV5-6; 10 nucleotides line up with TRBD1. The germline V gene has CDR1 SGHDT and CDR2 YYEEEE. The CDR3 covers 16 residues. V trimming: 4 bases; J trimming: 4 bases; junction bases outside the gene matches: 7. Here the CDR3 DNA reads TGTGCCAGCAGCCCAGTAGGACAGGGGGTTAATGAAAAACTGTTTTTT. It is translated as CASSPVGQGVNEKLFF. Based on the CDR3 plus reference TRBV5-6 and TRBJ1-4, the full variable domain is DAGVTQSPTHLIKTRGQQVTLRCSPKSGHDTVSWYQQALGQGPQFIFQYYEEEERQRGNFPDRFSGHQFPNYSSELNVNALLLGDSALYLCASSPVGQGVNEKLFFGSGTQLSVL.

Only one count was recorded for this clone. The chain links TRBV6-1 to TRBJ1-5, with D hard to call. With 0 bases removed from V and 2 bases from J, the gap between germline ends came to 11 bases. CDR1 MNHNS and CDR2 SASEGT come from the germline V gene. This CDR3 has 16 residues. The CDR3, as DNA: TGTGCCAGCAGTGAAGCTTGGGATGGGGGCAATCAGCCCCAGCATTTT. Protein sequence: CASSEAWDGGNQPQHF.

The V and J genes are TRBV7-3 and TRBJ1-2; 9 positions match TRBD1. Germline CDR1 reads SGHTA; CDR2 reads FQGTGA. J lost 10 bases, V lost 1 base, and 7 bases had no gene match. CDR3 length: 14 residues. CDR3 protein: CASSLMGQGSDYTF. As DNA, the CDR3 is TGTGCCAGCAGCTTAATGGGACAGGGTAGTGACTACACCTTC. The full variable domain, rest sourced from reference TRBV7-3 and TRBJ1-2, is GAGVSQTPSNKVTEKGKYVELRCDPISGHTALYWYRQSLGQGPEFLIYFQGTGAADDSGLPNDRFFAVRPEGSVSTLKIQRTERGDSAVYLCASSLMGQGSDYTFGSGTRLTVV.

This clone was found once. J is TRBJ1-5 and V is TRBV5-1; D gene unclear. V dropped 2 bases and J dropped 0 bases, with 6 bases sitting between them. CDR3 length: 14 residues. The germline gives CDR1 SGHRS, CDR2 YFSETQ. The CDR3 loop reads CASSFGNSNQPQHF. The CDR3 DNA reads as TGCGCCAGCAGCTTTGGCAATAGCAATCAGCCCCAGCATTTT.

To note about this clone: One end of the junction does not line up with germline, which may come from a read error. The chain couples TRBV19 to TRBJ2-3, with TRBD1 matching over 8 bases. The CDR3 is 14 residues long. CDR1 and CDR2 (germline): LNHDA, SQIVND (reference sequence). The CDR3 DNA is TGTGCCAGTAGTCTAGACAGGGGCTACGATACGCAGTATTTT. It specifies CASSLDRGYDTQYF.

The chain uses TRBV29-1 and TRBJ2-7; TRBD2 matches 14 bases. V shed 0 bases, J shed 6 bases, and the junction held 10 bases outside the gene matches. This CDR3 has 17 residues. Germline V gene lookup returns CDR1 SQVTM and CDR2 ANQGSEA. The CDR3 spells CSVEDLGTSGGTGEQYF. Here the CDR3 DNA reads TGCAGCGTTGAAGATCTTGGGACTAGCGGGGGTACGGGCGAGCAGTACTTC.

The J gene is TRBJ1-2, the V gene TRBV30; 10 positions match TRBD1. The V and J ends lost 2 bases and 5 bases, in that order; junction bases with no gene match: 5. CDR1 and CDR2 (germline): GTSNPN, SVGIG (reference sequence). This CDR3 region has 14 residues. CDR3 sequence (DNA): TGTGCCTGGAGTACAGGACAGGGGGATTATGGCTACACCTTC. The encoded protein is CAWSTGQGDYGYTF. Complete variable domain (other parts from reference TRBV30 and TRBJ1-2): SQTIHQWPATLVQPVGSPLSLECTVEGTSNPNLYWYRQAAGRGLQLLFYSVGIGQISSEVPQNLSASRPQDRQFILSSKKLLLSDSGFYLCAWSTGQGDYGYTFGSGTRLTVV.

CDR3 protein: CASSDRTGGPTDTQYF. The DNA of the CDR3 is TGTGCCAGCAGCGATCGGACAGGGGGGCCCACAGATACGCAGTATTTT. The chain uses TRBV28 and TRBJ2-3; 10 nucleotides align to TRBD1. The J segment lost 2 bases and the V segment lost 6 bases, leaving 8 bases of the junction unmatched. The CDR3 is 16 residues long. From germline, CDR1 is MDHEN and CDR2 SYDVKM. Filled out from reference TRBV28 and TRBJ2-3, the complete variable domain reads DVKVTQSSRYLVKRTGEKVFLECVQDMDHENMFWYRQDPGLGLRLIYFSYDVKMKEKGDIPEGYSVSREKKERFSLILESASTNQTSMYLCASSDRTGGPTDTQYFGPGTRLTVL.

The V call is TRBV5-1, the J call TRBJ2-5, with 8 bases that match TRBD1. The germline V gene has CDR1 SGHRS and CDR2 YFSETQ. Germline trimming cut 4 bases from V and 1 base from J; bases unmatched to any gene: 6. This CDR3 is 15 amino acids long. CDR3 in DNA: TGCGCCAGCAGCCCCGCCCAGGGGGCCCAAGAGACCCAGTACTTC. This translates into CASSPAQGAQETQYF.

This clone has only a few counts. The genes are TRBV10-1 and TRBJ2-2, with D perhaps matching TRBD2 (6 bases). V was trimmed by 6 bases and J by 6 bases, leaving 11 bases between them. The CDR3 length is 13 residues. Germline lookup yields CDR1 WNHNN and CDR2 SYGVQD (reference sequence). This CDR3 is CASSRSGAGELFF. The CDR3 region has the DNA TGCGCCAGCAGCAGGTCGGGGGCCGGGGAGCTGTTTTTT.

The rearrangement uses TRBV19 and TRBJ2-2; tentative D call: TRBD1 (5 bases). V shed 3 bases and J shed 3 bases, with 11 bases lying between them. This CDR3 has 15 amino acids. CDR1 is LNHDA, CDR2 SQIVND, per germline (reference sequence). In DNA form, the CDR3 reads TGTGCCAGTAGTATTTGGGGCACTTACACCGGGGAGCTGTTTTTT. This translates into CASSIWGTYTGELFF.

The CDR3: CASSESSYQETQYF. CDR3 nucleotides: TGTGCCAGCAGTGAAAGCTCGTACCAAGAGACCCAGTACTTC. V and J are TRBV2 and TRBJ2-5, with D unclear. V shed 2 bases and J shed 0 bases, with 7 bases lying between them. The CDR3 has 14 amino acids. Germline lookup yields CDR1 SNHLY and CDR2 FYNNEI.

The rearrangement joins TRBV19 to TRBJ2-3; 10 bases map to TRBD2. V was pared by 3 bases and J by 2 bases, with 11 bases of the junction left unmatched. Germline CDR1 reads LNHDA; CDR2 reads SQIVND (reference sequence). This CDR3 comprises 18 residues. The CDR3 bases are TGTGCCAGTAGTATCGCCGCCGGGACTAGCGCCCTCACAGATACGCAGTATTTT. Its protein is CASSIAAGTSALTDTQYF.

The V and J genes are TRBV11-3 and TRBJ2-1; 10 bases agree with TRBD1. Germline V CDR1 and CDR2: SGHNT, YENEEA. J lost 5 bases, V lost 3 bases, and 4 bases had no gene match. The CDR3 runs to 15 residues. CDR3 in amino acids: CASSFTGTGDNEQFF. CDR3 sequence (DNA): TGTGCCAGCAGCTTCACCGGGACAGGGGACAATGAGCAGTTCTTC.

The V and J genes are TRBV15 and TRBJ1-2, with 9 positions matching TRBD1. This CDR3 comprises 18 residues. Germline V gene data show CDR1 as LNHNV and CDR2 as YYDKDF (reference sequence). The V and J ends lost 1 base and 4 bases, in that order; junction bases with no gene match: 13. The CDR3 DNA is TGTGCCACCAGCAGAGGGGGGGTCGGGGACAGGGAGATCTATGGCTACACCTTC. This translates into CATSRGGVGDREIYGYTF.

V and J are TRBV6-1 and TRBJ2-3; 12 bases agree with TRBD2. Per the germline V gene, CDR1 is MNHNS and CDR2 is SASEGT. Unmatched junction bases numbered 7, after V lost 6 bases and J lost 6 bases. This CDR3 region has 15 residues. The CDR3 region has the DNA TGTGCCAGCAGAGGACTAGCGGGGACAATCGATACGCAGTATTTT. This sequence encodes CASRGLAGTIDTQYF.

The chain uses TRBV4-1 and TRBJ1-5, with a tentative D call TRBD1 (5 bases). CDR3 length equals 17 residues. The V gene lost 1 base and the J gene lost 0 bases, with 13 bases spanning the gap. The V gene's germline CDR1 is MGHRA and CDR2 YSYEKL. The CDR3 loop is CASSQVWGRYSNQPQHF. Here the CDR3 DNA reads TGCGCCAGCAGCCAAGTATGGGGACGGTATAGCAATCAGCCCCAGCATTTT.

J is TRBJ1-1 and V is TRBV14; D uncertain. The CDR3 has 17 amino acids. The germline V gene encodes CDR1 SGHDN and CDR2 FVKESK. V was clipped by 3 bases and J by 0 bases, with 17 bases between them. CDR3 sequence reads: CASSHPGRAEMNTEAFF. CDR3 in DNA: TGTGCCAGCAGCCACCCCGGGAGGGCGGAAATGAACACTGAAGCTTTCTTT.

This clone has a single count. The J gene is TRBJ1-2, the V gene TRBV30; 7 bases fit TRBD1. The V segment lost 2 bases and the J segment 2 bases; nucleotides outside the gene matches: 2. The CDR3 has 13 residues. Per the germline V gene, CDR1 is GTSNPN and CDR2 is SVGIG (reference sequence). CDR3 DNA sequence: TGTGCCTGGAGTACAGGGGTCAACTATGGCTACACCTTC. This translates into CAWSTGVNYGYTF.

This chain joins TRBV27 and TRBJ1-3, with D possibly being TRBD1 (5 bases). Germline V gene data show CDR1 as MNHEY and CDR2 as SMNVEV (reference sequence). This CDR3 is 12 amino acids long. The DNA for the CDR3 is TGTGACCCGGGCGGGGGGAAGGACACCATATATTTT. Protein sequence: CDPGGGKDTIYF.

J is TRBJ2-1 and V is TRBV5-1; possibly TRBD2 for D (5 bases). This CDR3 is 13 amino acids long. Trimming left V 2 bases short and J 7 bases short, with 10 bases between. CDR1 is SGHRS and CDR2 is YFSETQ in the germline V gene. CDR3: CASSFSQRNEQFF. The DNA of the CDR3 is TGCGCCAGCAGCTTCAGTCAGCGGAATGAGCAGTTCTTC.

This clone appeared a single time. This chain links TRBV11-2 with TRBJ1-5; D gene uncertain. Per germline, CDR1 SGHAT and CDR2 FQNNGV. The CDR3 totals 14 residues. The V and J ends lost 3 bases and 2 bases respectively, with 8 bases between them. As DNA, the CDR3 is TGTGCCAGCAGCTTGGGAAGGGGCAATCAGCCCCAGCATTTT. It encodes CASSLGRGNQPQHF.

The chain employs TRBV14 and TRBJ2-7; D is unclear. Germline CDR1 reads SGHDN; CDR2 reads FVKESK. CDR3 length equals 11 residues. Trimming took off 1 base at V and 4 bases at J, with 2 bases between the two ends. The DNA for the CDR3 is TGTGCCAGCAGCCAAGGGTACGAGCAGTACTTC. This translates into CASSQGYEQYF. Full variable domain (missing parts from reference TRBV14 and TRBJ2-7): EAGVTQFPSHSVIEKGQTVTLRCDPISGHDNLYWYRRVMGKEIKFLLHFVKESKQDESGMPNNRFLAERTGGTYSTLKVQPAELEDSGVYFCASSQGYEQYFGPGTRLTVT.

The rearrangement links TRBV5-4 to TRBJ2-6, with 7 bases matching TRBD1. CDR1 is SGHNT and CDR2 is YYREEE in the germline V gene (reference sequence). The V and J ends lost 0 bases and 0 bases, in that order; junction bases with no gene match: 3. This CDR3 comprises 17 residues. CDR3 nucleotides: TGTGCCAGCAGCTTGGCACAGGGGAGCTCTGGGGCCAACGTCCTGACTTTC. It translates to CASSLAQGSSGANVLTF.